These 26 T cell receptor beta chains were sequenced from one sample in a study of shared clonotypes between healthy human individuals. Assay: immunoSEQ multiplex PCR; the TCRdb copy retains only in-frame clones and omits some. The profile shows over 850,000 clones, around 78% of them singletons. Sequencing was carried out using memory CD4+ T cells from PBMCs. Noted subset: CD45RA-negative fraction. Receptors were obtained from a man between 18 and 29 years old in good health. Some clones in this sample may be carry-over from other donors' samples.

This chain uses TRBV29-1 with TRBJ2-5; possible D gene TRBD2, 5 bases. This CDR3 is 13 amino acids long. CDR1 and CDR2 from the germline V gene are SQVTM and ANQGSEA. The V end was cut by 4 bases, the J end by 1 base, with 10 bases between. The CDR3 spells CSVVHGGQETQYF. DNA of the CDR3: TGCAGCGTTGTCCACGGAGGCCAAGAGACCCAGTACTTC.

CDR3 loop: CASSLRVSYNEQFF. CDR3 nucleotides: TGTGCCAGCAGCCTTAGGGTGTCCTACAATGAGCAGTTCTTC. This chain links TRBV27 with TRBJ2-1; D call uncertain. This CDR3 region has 14 residues. Germline V lookup: CDR1 MNHEY, CDR2 SMNVEV (reference sequence). V lost 6 bases and J 1 base, leaving 10 bases between the germline ends.

The rearrangement uses TRBV18 and TRBJ2-7; TRBD1 agrees at 7 bases. The CDR3 totals 16 residues. Germline trimming cut 4 bases from V and 4 bases from J; bases unmatched to any gene: 13. Per the germline V gene, CDR1 is KGHSH and CDR2 is LQKENI. CDR3 sequence (DNA): TGTGCCAGCTCACGTCCGGGGCCAGGGGGTCGATACGAGCAGTACTTC. It is translated as CASSRPGPGGRYEQYF.

This clone turned up a few times. This same CDR3 is encoded by further DNA sequences in the sample. The chain carries TRBV19 and TRBJ1-5; TRBD1 might be the D (6 bases). This CDR3 has 13 amino acids. CDR1 and CDR2 from the germline V gene are LNHDA and SQIVND (reference sequence). V lost 4 bases and J 2 bases, leaving 6 bases between the germline ends. CDR3 sequence (DNA): TGTGCCAGTAGTAGACAGGGCAATCAGCCCCAGCATTTT. As protein: CASSRQGNQPQHF. Full variable domain (outside the CDR3, taken from reference TRBV19 and TRBJ1-5): DGGITQSPKYLFRKEGQNVTLSCEQNLNHDAMYWYRQDPGQGLRLIYYSQIVNDFQKGDIAEGYSVSREKKESFPLTVTSAQKNPTAFYLCASSRQGNQPQHFGDGTRLSIL.

The chain employs TRBV5-1 and TRBJ2-1, with D possibly being TRBD2 (5 bases). In germline, CDR1 is SGHRS, CDR2 YFSETQ. There are 13 residues in the CDR3. Trimming removed 4 bases at V and 6 bases at J, with 11 bases between. The CDR3 spells CASSQDRGNEQFF. The DNA for the CDR3 is TGCGCCAGCAGCCAGGACCGGGGCAATGAGCAGTTCTTC.

This clone has more than one count but fewer than ten. V gene TRBV7-6 combines with J gene TRBJ2-7; D possibly corresponds to TRBD1 (6 bases). This CDR3 region has 13 residues. Deletions cut 7 bases from V and 5 bases from J, with 15 bases between. CDR1 and CDR2 (germline): SGHVS, FNYEAQ. DNA of the CDR3: TGTGCCAGCACCAATAGGGCAGGGGACGAGCAGTACTTC. This gives the protein CASTNRAGDEQYF.

The V gene is TRBV18, the J gene TRBJ1-1; D is uncertain. V dropped 6 bases and J dropped 7 bases, with 12 bases sitting between them. From germline, CDR1 is KGHSH and CDR2 LQKENI. The CDR3 runs 12 residues. CDR3 coding DNA: TGTGCCAGCTCGCTACCACTTAGTGAAGCTTTCTTT. Its protein product is CASSLPLSEAFF.

This chain joins TRBV19 and TRBJ1-1; D is ambiguous. Trimming cost V 5 bases and J 3 bases, with 13 bases left between them. Per the germline V gene, CDR1 is LNHDA and CDR2 is SQIVND (reference sequence). The length of the CDR3 is 14 residues. The CDR3 coding sequence is TGTGCCAGTAGTGCCGGGTCTCGATACACTGAAGCTTTCTTT. Translated: CASSAGSRYTEAFF.

There are a few counts of this clone. The genes are TRBV28 and TRBJ1-2; the match to TRBD1 covers 7 bases. This CDR3 is 11 amino acids long. CDR1 and CDR2 from the germline V gene are MDHEN and SYDVKM. V lost 5 bases, J lost 10 bases, and 4 bases stayed unmatched. The CDR3 spells CASSPDRAYTF. The CDR3 DNA reads TGTGCCAGCAGTCCAGACAGGGCCTACACCTTC.

For this clone: Germline and junction disagree at one end, which may indicate a read error. The rearrangement links TRBV27 to TRBJ2-3; either TRBD1 or TRBD2 may supply D (5 bases each). The CDR3 runs 13 residues. Germline values: CDR1 MNHEY, CDR2 SMNVEV (reference sequence). CDR3 sequence reads: CASRRKEGDTQYF. The CDR3 DNA reads TGCGCCAGCAGACGTAAAGAGGGGGATACGCAGTATTTT.

The J gene is TRBJ2-6, the V gene TRBV19; no clear D. The V and J ends lost 3 bases and 0 bases respectively, with 12 bases between them. Germline assignment: CDR1 LNHDA and CDR2 SQIVND (reference sequence). This CDR3 contains 17 residues. CDR3 sequence (DNA): TGTGCCAGTAGTATTTTCGGCTTTACCTCTGGGGCCAACGTCCTGACTTTC. It yields the protein CASSIFGFTSGANVLTF.

About this clone: Being one base from a much bigger clone, this may be a read error. Additional DNA sequences in this sample encode the identical CDR3. The CDR3 nucleotides are TGTGCCAGCAGCCGCGGACTAGCGGGAGTGACAGATACGCAGTATTTT. It translates to CASSRGLAGVTDTQYF. The chain employs TRBV5-4 and TRBJ2-3; 13 bases map to TRBD2. The CDR3 extends over 16 amino acids. Germline V gene sequence: CDR1 SGHNT, CDR2 YYREEE (reference sequence). The V segment lost 4 bases and the J segment 3 bases; nucleotides outside the gene matches: 5.

The chain has TRBV7-2 and TRBJ1-2; TRBD1 is a possible D gene (5 bases). CDR3 length: 13 amino acids. Trimming removed 5 bases at V and 4 bases at J, with 11 bases between. Germline lookup yields CDR1 SGHTA and CDR2 FQGNSA. The CDR3 is CASSMGRTYGYTF. CDR3 coding DNA: TGTGCCAGCAGCATGGGACGGACCTATGGCTACACCTTC. Complete variable domain (other parts from reference TRBV7-2 and TRBJ1-2): GAGVSQSPSNKVTEKGKDVELRCDPISGHTALYWYRQSLGQGLEFLIYFQGNSAPDKSGLPSDRFSAERTGGSVSTLTIQRTQQEDSAVYLCASSMGRTYGYTFGSGTRLTVV.

J is TRBJ1-4 and V is TRBV5-1; D is possibly TRBD1 (6 bases). The CDR3 covers 16 residues. The V end was cut by 4 bases, the J end by 11 bases, with 24 bases between. Looked up from germline, CDR1 is SGHRS and CDR2 is YFSETQ. The CDR3 DNA reads TGCGCCAGCAGCCCCGAACCTTGGGGGGCAGTGGAGAAACTGTTTTTT. It is translated as CASSPEPWGAVEKLFF.

Turning to this clone: Other DNA sequences within the sample encode an identical CDR3. This rearrangement joins TRBV7-9 to TRBJ1-1; possibly TRBD1 for D (5 bases). The CDR3 is 13 residues long. Germline lookup yields CDR1 SEHNR and CDR2 FQNEAQ (reference sequence). V was pared by 1 base and J by 4 bases, with 7 bases between. CDR3 nucleotides: TGTGCCAGCAGCTTAGGGGGCGGCACTGAAGCTTTCTTT. The encoded protein is CASSLGGGTEAFF.

This sequence joins TRBV7-2 and TRBJ2-3; TRBD2 matches at 10 bases. The germline gives CDR1 SGHTA, CDR2 FQGNSA. The length of the CDR3 is 13 residues. V gave up 3 bases and J gave up 6 bases; unmatched junction bases: 0. The CDR3 reads CASSFSGGDTQYF. As DNA, the CDR3 is TGTGCCAGCAGCTTTAGCGGGGGGGATACGCAGTATTTT.

This clone was observed once. This chain uses TRBV5-1 with TRBJ2-5; 13 nucleotides align to TRBD2. Germline V gene sequence: CDR1 SGHRS, CDR2 YFSETQ. The CDR3 spans 16 residues. Trimming took 4 bases from V and 1 from J; bases not matched to a gene: 4. The CDR3 is CASSMGLAGTQETQYF. The CDR3 bases are TGCGCCAGCAGCATGGGACTAGCGGGGACCCAAGAGACCCAGTACTTC.

The CDR3 DNA is TGTGCCAGCAGTTACTCTGCGTCTTTTACCTACGAGCAGTACTTC. Protein product: CASSYSASFTYEQYF. The V call is TRBV6-6, the J call TRBJ2-7; D remains ambiguous. The V gene lost 0 bases and the J gene lost 2 bases, with 11 bases spanning the gap. Germline assignment: CDR1 MNHNY and CDR2 SVGAGI (reference sequence). This CDR3 has 15 amino acids.

J is TRBJ2-5 and V is TRBV29-1, with D unclear. The length of the CDR3 is 15 residues. V shed 1 base and J shed 1 base, with 13 bases lying between them. Per the germline V gene, CDR1 is SQVTM and CDR2 is ANQGSEA. The CDR3 loop reads CSVEGSFGPQETQYF. DNA of the CDR3: TGCAGCGTTGAAGGGTCTTTTGGGCCCCAAGAGACCCAGTACTTC. Full variable domain (missing parts from reference TRBV29-1 and TRBJ2-5): SAVISQKPSRDICQRGTSLTIQCQVDSQVTMMFWYRQQPGQSLTLIATANQGSEATYESGFVIDKFPISRPNLTFSTLTVSNMSPEDSSIYLCSVEGSFGPQETQYFGPGTRLLVL.

This clone came up a few times. Other DNA sequences from this sample encode an identical CDR3 as well. V usage is TRBV14 and J usage is TRBJ2-2; D gene unclear. The V gene lost 4 bases and the J gene lost 4 bases, with 7 bases spanning the gap. The CDR3 is 13 residues long. CDR1 SGHDN and CDR2 FVKESK come from the germline V gene. CDR3 sequence (DNA): TGTGCCAGCAGCCCGACCCTCACCGGGGAGCTGTTTTTT. This encodes CASSPTLTGELFF.

The rearrangement links TRBV7-6 to TRBJ2-3; no definite D call. The CDR3 totals 14 residues. The V gene's germline CDR1 is SGHVS and CDR2 FNYEAQ. V lost 4 bases to trimming and J lost 4 bases, with 12 bases between them. The CDR3 region is CASSSRNEADTQYF. The CDR3 DNA follows: TGTGCCAGCAGCTCTCGCAATGAGGCAGATACGCAGTATTTT.

The gene calls are TRBV30 and TRBJ2-4; 7 nucleotides align to TRBD2. Germline V gene data show CDR1 as GTSNPN and CDR2 as SVGIG (reference sequence). CDR3 length equals 13 residues. V lost 0 bases and J lost 8; bases outside the gene matches: 4. In DNA, the CDR3 is TGTGCCTGGAGTGTCGGGACTACCGACATTCAGTACTTC. This gives the protein CAWSVGTTDIQYF.

Comment on this clone: A far larger clone is only one base removed, so a read error is likely. The chain couples TRBV6-5 to TRBJ1-1; 7 bases are a match to TRBD1. The germline CDR1 and CDR2 sequences are MNHEY and SVGAGI. This CDR3 has 15 amino acids. The CDR3 sequence: CGSSRDRNMNTEAFF. CDR3 sequence (DNA): TGTGGCAGCAGTCGGGACAGAAATATGAACACTGAAGCTTTCTTT.

This clone has a handful of counts. The chain combines TRBV7-9 with TRBJ1-2; D is uncertain. Germline V CDR1 and CDR2: SEHNR, FQNEAQ (reference sequence). V was clipped by 6 bases and J by 12 bases, with 23 bases between them. This CDR3 region has 14 residues. The CDR3 region is CASSSMAGKGLHTF. The CDR3, as DNA: TGTGCCAGCAGTTCAATGGCGGGGAAAGGGTTACACACCTTC.

In regard to this clone: This may stem from a read error, because a much larger clone lies one nucleotide away. The gene calls are TRBV30 and TRBJ2-5; tentative D call: TRBD2 (6 bases). The CDR3 has 17 amino acids. Germline CDR1 reads GTSNPN; CDR2 reads SVGIG (reference sequence). V gave up 2 bases and J gave up 5 bases, with 24 bases separating them. The CDR3 is CAWSIFGGASVRETQYF. In DNA form, the CDR3 reads TGTGCCTGGAGTATATTTGGCGGGGCAAGCGTGAGGGAGACCCAGTACTTC.

The rearrangement uses TRBV4-2 and TRBJ1-4; possibly TRBD1 for D (6 bases). The CDR3 is made up of 17 amino acids. Per the germline V gene, CDR1 is LGHNA and CDR2 is YNFKEQ. V was pared by 4 bases and J by 7 bases, with 22 bases between. CDR3 amino acids: CASSPTAGVPGAEKLFF. The CDR3 region has the DNA TGTGCCAGCAGCCCGACGGCAGGGGTCCCGGGAGCTGAAAAACTGTTTTTT.